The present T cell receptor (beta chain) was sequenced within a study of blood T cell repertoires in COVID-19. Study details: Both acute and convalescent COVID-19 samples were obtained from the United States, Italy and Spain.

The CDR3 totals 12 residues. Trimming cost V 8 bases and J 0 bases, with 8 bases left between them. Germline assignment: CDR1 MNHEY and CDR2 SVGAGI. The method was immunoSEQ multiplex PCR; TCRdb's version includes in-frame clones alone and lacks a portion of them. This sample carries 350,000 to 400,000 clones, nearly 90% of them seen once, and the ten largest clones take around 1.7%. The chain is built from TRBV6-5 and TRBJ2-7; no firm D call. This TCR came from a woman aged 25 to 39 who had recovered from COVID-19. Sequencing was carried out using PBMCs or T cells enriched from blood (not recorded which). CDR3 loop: CASGASSYEQYF. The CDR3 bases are TGTGCCAGCGGAGCCAGCTCCTACGAGCAGTACTTC.